Presented here are 31 T cell receptor beta chains from one specimen sequenced in a study of control samples from healthy donors and cancer patients. Measured with immunoSEQ multiplex PCR; TCRdb has only the in-frame clones, and not every one. The profile covers about 75,000 clones, with roughly 94% appearing a single time and 6.2% taken by the ten largest. Sequencing was carried out using blood. The origin of the receptors is a woman in her thirties or forties in good health.

This sequence joins TRBV5-8 and TRBJ2-7; possibly TRBD2 for D (6 bases). V lost 4 bases, J lost 6 bases, and 20 bases lay in between. CDR1 and CDR2 (germline): SGHTS, YDEGEE. This CDR3 has 15 amino acids. The CDR3 region has the DNA TGTGCCAGCAGCGTAACGGGGACTCCGCTCGCCGAGCAGTACTTC. It is translated as CASSVTGTPLAEQYF.

This sequence joins TRBV30 and TRBJ1-5, with D uncertain. The CDR3 runs 13 residues. The ends were cut back, 2 bases at V and 5 bases at J, with 10 bases in the middle. From germline, CDR1 is GTSNPN and CDR2 SVGIG (reference sequence). CDR3 sequence: CAWSWGLDQPQHF. The CDR3 nucleotides are TGTGCCTGGAGTTGGGGTCTGGATCAGCCCCAGCATTTT.

V usage is TRBV7-9 and J usage is TRBJ2-7; perhaps TRBD2 as D (5 bases). This CDR3 region has 14 residues. Germline CDR1 and CDR2: SEHNR and FQNEAQ (reference sequence). V gave up 5 bases and J gave up 0 bases, with 11 bases separating them. CDR3 residues: CASSPSGISYEQYF. As DNA, the CDR3 is TGTGCCAGCAGCCCCTCCGGGATCTCCTACGAGCAGTACTTC.

V gene TRBV20-1 combines with J gene TRBJ1-1, with no clear D. The V end was cut by 4 bases, the J end by 3 bases, with 6 bases between. CDR1 is DFQATT, CDR2 SNEGSKA, per germline (reference sequence). The CDR3 contains 11 residues. The CDR3 sequence is CSATGDTEAFF. The CDR3 DNA follows: TGCAGTGCTACCGGGGACACTGAAGCTTTCTTT.

This chain connects TRBV10-3 to TRBJ1-2, with no clear D. The CDR3 contains 17 residues. V lost 7 bases to trimming and J lost 8 bases, with 29 bases between them. The germline V gene has CDR1 ENHRY and CDR2 SYGVKD. The CDR3 loop reads CAINKIYELEQKRGYTF. The CDR3 nucleotides read TGTGCCATCAATAAAATCTACGAACTAGAGCAGAAACGAGGCTACACCTTC.

This chain uses TRBV4-1 with TRBJ2-3; D ambiguous. CDR3 length equals 13 residues. Trimming stripped 1 base from V and 4 bases from J, with 6 bases between. Germline lookup yields CDR1 MGHRA and CDR2 YSYEKL. CDR3 sequence: CASSQAVADTQYF. The CDR3 nucleotides are TGCGCCAGCAGCCAAGCAGTGGCAGATACGCAGTATTTT.

The rearrangement uses TRBV11-2 and TRBJ1-1; TRBD1 is a possible D gene (5 bases). This CDR3 spans 14 amino acids. Germline-derived CDR1 and CDR2 are SGHAT and FQNNGV. Trimming took 5 bases from V and 5 from J, leaving 15 bases between them. Here the CDR3 DNA reads TGTGCCAGCAGCCTTAGGGGAGCATGGACTGAAGCTTTCTTT. Translated, it gives CASSLRGAWTEAFF.

This chain uses TRBV18 with TRBJ2-7, with 8 bases fitting TRBD2. Germline lookup yields CDR1 KGHSH and CDR2 LQKENI. J gave up 5 bases and V 3 bases, and 9 bases lay outside the gene matches. The CDR3 is 15 residues long. The CDR3 sequence is CASSPGRGIVHEQYF. The CDR3 DNA follows: TGTGCCAGCTCACCCGGGAGGGGTATAGTCCACGAGCAGTACTTC.

V usage is TRBV7-2 and J usage is TRBJ2-7; 8 bases agree with TRBD2. V shed 1 base, J shed 0 bases, and the junction held 8 bases outside the gene matches. Germline CDR1 and CDR2: SGHTA and FQGNSA. The CDR3 extends over 17 amino acids. The CDR3 region has the DNA TGTGCCAGCAGCTTAGAATCTTGGCGGGGGGCCTCCTACGAGCAGTACTTC. Translating gives CASSLESWRGASYEQYF.

The chain has TRBV19 and TRBJ2-1; 9 positions agree with TRBD1. The CDR3 sequence is 16 residues long. From germline, CDR1 is LNHDA and CDR2 SQIVND (reference sequence). V was pared by 7 bases and J by 2 bases, with 9 bases of the junction left unmatched. The CDR3 is CASNAGTGNAYNEQFF. For the CDR3, the DNA is TGTGCCAGTAACGCCGGGACAGGGAACGCCTACAATGAGCAGTTCTTC. Variable domain in full (rest from reference TRBV19 and TRBJ2-1): DGGITQSPKYLFRKEGQNVTLSCEQNLNHDAMYWYRQDPGQGLRLIYYSQIVNDFQKGDIAEGYSVSREKKESFPLTVTSAQKNPTAFYLCASNAGTGNAYNEQFFGPGTRLTVL.

In its sample, this clone was seen once. This chain uses TRBV7-9 with TRBJ1-4; TRBD1 matches at 9 bases. V lost 5 bases to trimming and J lost 4 bases; unmatched junction nucleotides: 11. The CDR3 extends over 17 amino acids. CDR1 SEHNR and CDR2 FQNEAQ come from the germline V gene (reference sequence). The CDR3 loop reads CASSLLDRGHHNEKLFF. The DNA of the CDR3 is TGTGCCAGCAGCCTTCTGGACAGGGGTCATCATAATGAAAAACTGTTTTTT.

The chain links TRBV2 to TRBJ1-4; D might be TRBD1 (5 bases). Germline CDR1 SNHLY, CDR2 FYNNEI. With 7 bases removed from V and 7 bases from J, the gap between germline ends came to 16 bases. The CDR3 is made up of 14 amino acids. In nucleotides, the CDR3 is TGTGCCAGCACCGTGGGGACGGCTCGTGAAAAACTGTTTTTT. Translation: CASTVGTAREKLFF.

The chain uses TRBV19 and TRBJ2-7; the D gene is possibly TRBD2 (6 bases). The CDR3 totals 14 residues. CDR1 is LNHDA and CDR2 is SQIVND in the germline V gene (reference sequence). V was shortened by 3 bases and J by 5 bases, with 14 bases between the two germline ends. The CDR3 protein is CASSIGGLGNEQYF. DNA of the CDR3: TGTGCCAGTAGTATTGGAGGGCTGGGCAACGAGCAGTACTTC.

The V call is TRBV10-3, the J call TRBJ1-5; D gene uncertain. The length of the CDR3 is 13 residues. Trimming removed 5 bases at V and 5 bases at J, with 10 bases between. CDR1 is ENHRY, CDR2 SYGVKD, per germline. Here the CDR3 reads CAISLSLDQPQHF. The CDR3 DNA is TGTGCCATCAGTCTTTCCCTTGATCAGCCCCAGCATTTT.

The chain uses TRBV7-9 and TRBJ2-3; no firm D call. CDR1 is SEHNR and CDR2 is FQNEAQ in the germline V gene (reference sequence). Trimming removed 8 bases from V and 3 bases from J, with 9 bases in between. This CDR3 is 12 amino acids long. CDR3 residues: CASQSPTDTQYF. CDR3 in DNA: TGTGCCAGCCAGTCCCCGACAGATACGCAGTATTTT.

This rearrangement joins TRBV7-9 to TRBJ1-1; perhaps TRBD1 as D (5 bases). The CDR3 sequence is 14 residues long. The germline V gene encodes CDR1 SEHNR and CDR2 FQNEAQ (reference sequence). V shed 1 base and J shed 1 base, with 7 bases lying between them. For the CDR3, the DNA is TGTGCCAGCAGCTTAGTGACAGCGAACACTGAAGCTTTCTTT. It codes for CASSLVTANTEAFF.

The chain employs TRBV9 and TRBJ2-5; no firm D call. The CDR3 has 14 amino acids. Trimming removed 3 bases from V and 0 bases from J, with 9 bases in between. Germline V gene sequence: CDR1 SGDLS, CDR2 YYNGEE. CDR3 nucleotides: TGTGCCAGCAGCGCGGCACTGTACCAAGAGACCCAGTACTTC. Its protein is CASSAALYQETQYF.

The CDR3 DNA sequence: TGTGCCTGGAGCTCAACAGCGATCAATCAGCCCCAGCATTTT. This encodes CAWSSTAINQPQHF. The chain joins TRBV30 to TRBJ1-5; D call uncertain. Trimming stripped 3 bases from V and 3 bases from J, with 12 bases between. Germline loops: CDR1 GTSNPN, CDR2 SVGIG (reference sequence). The CDR3 loop spans 14 amino acids. Looking up the rest from reference TRBV30 and TRBJ1-5 gives the full variable domain: SQTIHQWPATLVQPVGSPLSLECTVEGTSNPNLYWYRQAAGRGLQLLFYSVGIGQISSEVPQNLSASRPQDRQFILSSKKLLLSDSGFYLCAWSSTAINQPQHFGDGTRLSIL.

The V and J genes are TRBV5-8 and TRBJ1-6; D may be TRBD1 (5 bases). V was trimmed by 4 bases and J by 8 bases, leaving 10 bases between them. This CDR3 is 13 amino acids long. Germline CDR1 reads SGHTS; CDR2 reads YDEGEE. Here the CDR3 DNA reads TGTGCCAGCAGCCCGGGGGGGTATTCACCCCTCCACTTT. Protein product: CASSPGGYSPLHF.

This clone is a singleton in its sample. This chain connects TRBV11-3 to TRBJ2-5; possibly TRBD1 for D (5 bases). V was clipped by 1 base and J by 2 bases, with 8 bases between them. Germline values: CDR1 SGHNT, CDR2 YENEEA. This CDR3 is built from 14 residues. CDR3 DNA sequence: TGTGCCAGCAGCTTAGCTAGGGGACAAGAGACCCAGTACTTC. It codes for CASSLARGQETQYF.

In nucleotides, the CDR3 is TGTGCCAGCAGTTTACTCGGGAGTGACTACCCTAAGTATCCGGATACGCAGTATTTT. Amino acid sequence: CASSLLGSDYPKYPDTQYF. This chain links TRBV27 with TRBJ2-3, with D possibly matching TRBD2 (6 bases). The CDR3 loop spans 19 amino acids. The V gene lost 2 bases and the J gene lost 6 bases, with 27 bases spanning the gap. The germline CDR1 and CDR2 sequences are MNHEY and SMNVEV (reference sequence).

The rearrangement joins TRBV4-1 to TRBJ2-7, with a weak D call TRBD1 (5 bases). Germline CDR1 MGHRA, CDR2 YSYEKL. The CDR3 totals 12 residues. Trimming took off 3 bases at V and 6 bases at J, with 9 bases between the two ends. The CDR3 DNA reads TGCGCCAGCAGCCAGGCAGGGTCCGAGCAGTACTTC. Its protein is CASSQAGSEQYF.

The chain joins TRBV2 to TRBJ1-5, with 8 bases lining up with TRBD1. CDR3 length: 18 residues. CDR1 and CDR2 (germline): SNHLY, FYNNEI. V was clipped by 0 bases and J by 5 bases; unmatched bases: 12. The CDR3 DNA reads as TGTGCCAGCAGTGAAGCCCAGGATCGACAGGGACAGGATCAGCCCCAGCATTTT. As protein: CASSEAQDRQGQDQPQHF.

V and J are TRBV30 and TRBJ1-5, with D possibly being TRBD1 (6 bases). The V gene's germline CDR1 is GTSNPN and CDR2 SVGIG (reference sequence). The CDR3 length is 16 residues. The germline V and J ends were trimmed by 5 bases and 4 bases, with 21 bases remaining between them. The CDR3 region is CAWEAPGTRGNQPQHF. CDR3 coding DNA: TGTGCCTGGGAAGCCCCAGGGACAAGAGGTAATCAGCCCCAGCATTTT.

V is TRBV29-1 and J is TRBJ1-1, with 7 bases matching TRBD1. Germline V gene sequence: CDR1 SQVTM, CDR2 ANQGSEA. CDR3 length: 14 amino acids. Trimming took 6 bases from V and 1 from J; bases not matched to a gene: 8. CDR3 coding DNA: TGCAGCGTCGGGAAGGGGGCGGAGAACACTGAAGCTTTCTTT. It translates to CSVGKGAENTEAFF.

This chain links TRBV6-1 with TRBJ1-5, with a tentative D call TRBD1 (5 bases). Looked up from germline, CDR1 is MNHNS and CDR2 is SASEGT. V shed 1 base and J shed 7 bases, with 14 bases lying between them. This CDR3 is built from 15 residues. In nucleotides, the CDR3 is TGTGCCAGCAGTGAAGGGCCGAGGGGAGACCAGCCCCAGCATTTT. Translated: CASSEGPRGDQPQHF.

The V and J genes are TRBV4-3 and TRBJ1-5; 7 bases align to TRBD1. The germline V gene encodes CDR1 LGHNA and CDR2 YSLEER. This CDR3 is built from 14 residues. J was trimmed by 9 bases and V by 2 bases; bases with no gene match: 7. The CDR3 is CASSQYRGPWPQHF. CDR3 coding DNA: TGCGCCAGCAGCCAATACAGGGGCCCATGGCCCCAGCATTTT.

The rearrangement uses TRBV4-1 and TRBJ2-3, with D possibly being TRBD2 (5 bases). The germline V and J ends were trimmed by 0 bases and 1 base, with 17 bases remaining between them. This CDR3 is built from 18 residues. Germline loops: CDR1 MGHRA, CDR2 YSYEKL. The CDR3 is CASSQDSRTAGRTDTQYF. In DNA, the CDR3 is TGCGCCAGCAGCCAAGATAGCCGGACGGCGGGTCGCACAGATACGCAGTATTTT.

The chain carries TRBV5-4 and TRBJ2-3; 9 nucleotides line up with TRBD2. CDR1 and CDR2 (germline): SGHNT, YYREEE (reference sequence). Trimming removed 4 bases from V and 9 bases from J; junction bases left unmatched: 21. The CDR3 covers 18 residues. CDR3 coding DNA: TGTGCCAGCAGCCCGGGCGCGGGGGGGCCAGGTGGCGGATCGACGCAGTATTTT. Protein sequence: CASSPGAGGPGGGSTQYF.

The V and J genes are TRBV2 and TRBJ2-7, with 8 bases matching TRBD2. Germline loops: CDR1 SNHLY, CDR2 FYNNEI. CDR3 length: 17 residues. V trimming: 4 bases; J trimming: 0 bases; junction bases outside the gene matches: 11. The CDR3: CASSATLLAESSYEQYF. The CDR3 DNA reads as TGTGCCAGCAGTGCCACCCTACTAGCGGAAAGCTCCTACGAGCAGTACTTC.

J is TRBJ2-7 and V is TRBV6-5; 7 bases line up with TRBD1. The germline CDR1 and CDR2 sequences are MNHEY and SVGAGI. J lost 4 bases, V lost 2 bases, and 2 bases had no gene match. CDR3 size: 13 residues. CDR3 protein: CASSYLGQYEQYF. The CDR3 DNA sequence: TGTGCCAGCAGTTACCTGGGACAGTACGAGCAGTACTTC.